Presented here are 15 T cell receptor beta chains from one specimen sequenced in a study of cytomegalovirus exposure and HLA in healthy donors. Vbeta (60) and Jbeta (13) primers were used in the PCR. Here immunoSEQ multiplex PCR was the method, and the copy in TCRdb shows in-frame clones only, minus some. The sample includes about 170,000 clones. Sequencing was done on a sample of PBMCs. The source of these receptors is a woman aged 55-75 years in good health and CMV-seronegative.

The DNA for the CDR3 is TGCGCCAGCAGCCAGGCTTTCGGGGGGCCATCCTCCTACGAGCAGTACTTC. Protein: CASSQAFGGPSSYEQYF. The rearrangement uses TRBV5-1 and TRBJ2-7, with a tentative D call TRBD2 (7 bases). CDR3 length equals 17 residues. Germline V CDR1 and CDR2: SGHRS, YFSETQ. V was clipped by 4 bases and J by 0 bases, with 20 bases between them.

The chain is built from TRBV29-1 and TRBJ1-1; D ambiguous. Per germline, CDR1 SQVTM and CDR2 ANQGSEA. V was trimmed by 2 bases and J by 1 base, leaving 8 bases between them. This CDR3 comprises 13 residues. The CDR3 DNA reads TGCAGCGTTGAAATTCAGGAGAACACTGAAGCTTTCTTT. Translating it yields CSVEIQENTEAFF. The complete variable domain, with remaining parts taken from reference TRBV29-1 and TRBJ1-1, reads SAVISQKPSRDICQRGTSLTIQCQVDSQVTMMFWYRQQPGQSLTLIATANQGSEATYESGFVIDKFPISRPNLTFSTLTVSNMSPEDSSIYLCSVEIQENTEAFFGQGTRLTVV.

The rearrangement joins TRBV7-2 to TRBJ1-5, with 7 bases that match TRBD1. The CDR3 runs to 15 residues. Looked up from germline, CDR1 is SGHTA and CDR2 is FQGNSA. The J segment lost 6 bases and the V segment lost 5 bases, leaving 10 bases of the junction unmatched. CDR3 region: CASSPGQSGSQPQHF. CDR3 sequence (DNA): TGTGCCAGCAGCCCGGGACAGAGCGGCTCTCAGCCCCAGCATTTT.

The genes are TRBV18 and TRBJ1-1, with D possibly being TRBD1 (5 bases). The CDR3 is 17 amino acids. The germline CDR1 and CDR2 sequences are KGHSH and LQKENI. V lost 4 bases and J 1 base, leaving 19 bases between the germline ends. CDR3 sequence reads: CASSQLGPYGQNTEAFF. The CDR3 DNA follows: TGTGCCAGCTCACAACTGGGCCCATATGGACAGAACACTGAAGCTTTCTTT. Filled out from reference TRBV18 and TRBJ1-1, the complete variable domain reads NAGVMQNPRHLVRRRGQEARLRCSPMKGHSHVYWYRQLPEEGLKFMVYLQKENIIDESGMPKERFSAEFPKEGPSILRIQQVVRGDSAAYFCASSQLGPYGQNTEAFFGQGTRLTVV.

This chain connects TRBV12-5 to TRBJ2-7; possibly TRBD1 for D (6 bases). This CDR3 has 15 residues. Germline values: CDR1 LGHNT, CDR2 FRNRAP. Trimming removed 1 base at V and 5 bases at J, with 15 bases between. Here the CDR3 reads CASGLGGGNFNEQYF. As DNA, the CDR3 is TGTGCTAGTGGTTTGGGAGGGGGAAATTTTAACGAGCAGTACTTC.

The V gene is TRBV4-1, the J gene TRBJ1-5; no clear D gene. The V end lost 0 bases, the J end lost 0 bases, and 15 bases lay between the germline ends. CDR1 MGHRA and CDR2 YSYEKL come from the germline V gene. CDR3 length: 18 residues. The CDR3 loop reads CASSQDVTQTISNQPQHF. CDR3 in DNA: TGCGCCAGCAGCCAAGATGTGACTCAGACTATTAGCAATCAGCCCCAGCATTTT.

The chain carries TRBV6-5 and TRBJ1-1; 7 bases are shared with TRBD1. CDR3 size: 13 residues. Germline V lookup: CDR1 MNHEY, CDR2 SVGAGI. V dropped 4 bases and J dropped 3; count of bases not matched to a gene: 2. Here the CDR3 reads CASSLTGDTEAFF. The DNA of the CDR3 is TGTGCCAGCAGTTTAACAGGGGACACTGAAGCTTTCTTT.

The chain recombines TRBV9 with TRBJ2-7; D not certain. This CDR3 is 15 amino acids long. V lost 5 bases to trimming and J lost 2 bases, with 17 bases between them. The V gene's germline CDR1 is SGDLS and CDR2 YYNGEE. The CDR3 here is CASSSQDHGPYEQYF. The CDR3 DNA sequence: TGTGCCAGCAGTTCTCAGGATCATGGCCCCTACGAGCAGTACTTC.

The rearrangement joins TRBV29-1 to TRBJ1-4; no clear D. The CDR3 has 12 amino acids. Germline-derived CDR1 and CDR2 are SQVTM and ANQGSEA. The germline V and J ends were trimmed by 5 bases and 0 bases, with 4 bases remaining between them. In DNA form, the CDR3 reads TGCAGCGTTCAGTCAACTAATGAAAAACTGTTTTTT. It translates to CSVQSTNEKLFF. The full variable domain, rest sourced from reference TRBV29-1 and TRBJ1-4, is SAVISQKPSRDICQRGTSLTIQCQVDSQVTMMFWYRQQPGQSLTLIATANQGSEATYESGFVIDKFPISRPNLTFSTLTVSNMSPEDSSIYLCSVQSTNEKLFFGSGTQLSVL.

The chain combines TRBV28 with TRBJ2-4; 7 nucleotides line up with TRBD1. The CDR3 totals 16 residues. The germline V gene encodes CDR1 MDHEN and CDR2 SYDVKM. V lost 5 bases and J lost 5; bases outside the gene matches: 12. The CDR3 region has the DNA TGTGCCAGCAGTGAAGTGGGACAGCTACACGAAAACATTCAGTACTTC. Its protein is CASSEVGQLHENIQYF.

V is TRBV9 and J is TRBJ1-5; 10 positions match TRBD1. The germline V gene has CDR1 SGDLS and CDR2 YYNGEE. The ends lost 4 bases at V and 5 bases at J; junction bases unmatched: 6. The CDR3 loop spans 15 amino acids. The chain's CDR3 is CASSPDRGRDQPQHF. CDR3 coding DNA: TGTGCCAGCAGCCCTGACAGGGGGCGAGATCAGCCCCAGCATTTT.

The chain employs TRBV5-6 and TRBJ2-1; TRBD1 matches 10 bases. The V gene's germline CDR1 is SGHDT and CDR2 YYEEEE. This CDR3 has 16 residues. V was pared by 4 bases and J by 1 base, with 5 bases of the junction left unmatched. CDR3 residues: CASSLPGQGSYNEQFF. The CDR3 nucleotides read TGTGCCAGCAGCCTCCCGGGACAGGGGTCCTACAATGAGCAGTTCTTC.

The chain carries TRBV4-2 and TRBJ1-4; unclear D gene. The CDR3 has 15 residues. V dropped 1 base and J dropped 9 bases, with 15 bases sitting between them. CDR1 and CDR2 (germline): LGHNA, YNFKEQ. The CDR3 here is CASSQGPSEEKKLFF. In nucleotides, the CDR3 is TGTGCCAGCAGCCAAGGGCCCAGCGAGGAGAAAAAACTGTTTTTT.

V is TRBV4-1 and J is TRBJ1-5; D call uncertain. CDR1 MGHRA and CDR2 YSYEKL come from the germline V gene. The germline V and J ends were trimmed by 3 bases and 0 bases, with 9 bases remaining between them. The CDR3 has 15 amino acids. CDR3 sequence reads: CASSHKLDSNQPQHF. The CDR3 coding sequence is TGCGCCAGCAGCCATAAGCTCGATAGCAATCAGCCCCAGCATTTT.

The chain is built from TRBV6-1 and TRBJ2-7; D might be TRBD1 (6 bases). The CDR3 is made up of 13 amino acids. Germline V CDR1 and CDR2: MNHNS, SASEGT. The V end lost 5 bases, the J end lost 1 base, and 9 bases lay between the germline ends. CDR3 sequence reads: CASSRGLSYEQYF. The DNA for the CDR3 is TGTGCCAGCAGTAGGGGGTTATCCTACGAGCAGTACTTC.